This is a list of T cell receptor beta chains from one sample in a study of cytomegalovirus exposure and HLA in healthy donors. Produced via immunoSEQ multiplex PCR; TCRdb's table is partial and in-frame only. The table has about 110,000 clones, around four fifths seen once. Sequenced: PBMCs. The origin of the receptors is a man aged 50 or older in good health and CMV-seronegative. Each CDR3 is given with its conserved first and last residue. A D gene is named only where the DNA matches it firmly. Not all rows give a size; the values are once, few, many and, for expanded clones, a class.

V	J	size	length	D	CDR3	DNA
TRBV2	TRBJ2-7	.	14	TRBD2	CASRPGLAGSVQYF	TGTGCCAGCAGACCTGGACTAGCGGGGTCAGTGCAGTACTTC
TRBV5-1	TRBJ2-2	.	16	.	CASSLSPSGNTGELFF	TGCGCCAGCAGCTTGAGTCCCTCGGGGAACACCGGGGAGCTGTTTTTT
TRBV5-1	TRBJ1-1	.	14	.	CASSLDGQITEAFF	TGCGCCAGCAGCTTGGACGGACAAATCACTGAAGCTTTCTTT
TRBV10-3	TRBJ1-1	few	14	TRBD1	CAILGQGENTEAFF	TGTGCCATCCTTGGACAGGGCGAGAACACTGAAGCTTTCTTT
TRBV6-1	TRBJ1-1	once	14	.	CASSKEAPRSEAFF	TGTGCCAGCAGTAAGGAGGCCCCTAGAAGTGAAGCTTTCTTT
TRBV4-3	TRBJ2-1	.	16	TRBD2	CASIQERLAAYNEQFF	TGCGCCAGCATCCAAGAGCGCCTAGCGGCATACAATGAGCAGTTCTTC
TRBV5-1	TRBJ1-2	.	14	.	CASSSRQPNYGYTF	TGCGCCAGCAGCTCGCGACAGCCCAACTATGGCTACACCTTC
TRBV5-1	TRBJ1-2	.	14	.	CASSLLAGDLGYTF	TGCGCCAGCAGCTTGTTGGCAGGGGATCTGGGCTACACCTTC
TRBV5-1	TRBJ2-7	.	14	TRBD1	CASSRTGQGGEQYF	TGCGCCAGCAGCAGAACGGGACAGGGAGGCGAGCAGTACTTC
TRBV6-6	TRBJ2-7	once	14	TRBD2	CASSYSSSGGPPDF	TGTGCCAGCAGTTACTCTTCTAGCGGGGGCCCCCCGGACTTC
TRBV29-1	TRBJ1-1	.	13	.	CSGYRAVNTEAFF	TGCAGCGGATACAGGGCGGTGAACACTGAAGCTTTCTTT
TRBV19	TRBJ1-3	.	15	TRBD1	CASRGQLPYGNTIYF	TGTGCCAGTAGGGGACAGCTCCCCTATGGAAACACCATATATTTT
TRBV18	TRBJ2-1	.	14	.	CASSTRGSSNEQFF	TGTGCCAGCTCAACCCGGGGGAGTTCCAATGAGCAGTTCTTC
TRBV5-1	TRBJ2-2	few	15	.	CASSLESPEAGELFF	TGCGCCAGCAGCTTGGAATCTCCCGAGGCCGGGGAGCTGTTTTTT
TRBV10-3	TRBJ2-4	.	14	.	CAISDGRAKNIQYF	TGTGCCATCAGCGATGGGAGGGCCAAAAACATTCAGTACTTC
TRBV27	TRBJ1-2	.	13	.	CASSFSGGYGYTF	TGTGCCAGCAGTTTCTCGGGTGGCTATGGCTACACCTTC
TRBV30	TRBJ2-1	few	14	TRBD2	CAFKGLAGYNEQFF	TGTGCCTTCAAGGGACTAGCGGGGTACAATGAGCAGTTCTTC
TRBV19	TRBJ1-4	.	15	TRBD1	CASTPRGQGNEKLFF	TGTGCCAGTACCCCTAGGGGACAGGGGAACGAAAAACTGTTTTTT
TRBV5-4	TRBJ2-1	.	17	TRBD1	CASSSPRTGKTYNEQFF	TGTGCCAGCAGCTCACCTCGGACAGGGAAGACCTACAATGAGCAGTTCTTC
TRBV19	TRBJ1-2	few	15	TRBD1	CASSIRAGGAYGYTF	TGTGCCAGTAGTATAAGGGCAGGGGGCGCCTATGGCTACACCTTC
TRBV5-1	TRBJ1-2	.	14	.	CASSSGQANYGYTF	TGCGCCAGCAGCTCGGGACAAGCTAACTATGGCTACACCTTC
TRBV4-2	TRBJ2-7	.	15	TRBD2	CASSQVLAATYEQYF	TGTGCCAGCAGCCAAGTACTAGCGGCGACCTACGAGCAGTACTTC
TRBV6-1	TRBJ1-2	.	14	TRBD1	CARRQGVANYGYTF	TGTGCCAGACGACAGGGGGTGGCTAACTATGGCTACACCTTC
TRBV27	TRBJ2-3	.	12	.	CASSGAADTQYF	TGTGCCAGCAGTGGGGCAGCAGATACGCAGTATTTT
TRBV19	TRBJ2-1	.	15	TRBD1	CASRRSDRLYNEQFF	TGTGCCAGTCGTAGATCGGACAGGCTCTACAATGAGCAGTTCTTC
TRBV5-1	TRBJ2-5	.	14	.	CASSLLGRRETQYF	TGCGCCAGCAGCTTGCTAGGGAGACGAGAGACCCAGTACTTC
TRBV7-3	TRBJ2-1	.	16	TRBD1	CASSLLGQGPYNEQFF	TGTGCCAGCAGCTTACTTGGACAGGGACCTTACAATGAGCAGTTCTTC
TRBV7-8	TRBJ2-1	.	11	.	CASSPFDEQFF	TGTGCCAGCAGCCCCTTCGATGAGCAGTTCTTC
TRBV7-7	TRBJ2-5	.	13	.	CASSLSPGETQYF	TGTGCTAGCAGCTTATCCCCAGGAGAGACCCAGTACTTC